The 2 T cell receptor beta chains below all came from one sample that was sequenced in a study of response to subunit inactivated influenza vaccine. TCRdb reprocessed the RT-PCR reads with MiXCR, giving one entry per CDR3 protein. The sample contains around 710,000 distinct CDR3 sequences, about 14% of which appear only once. This specimen was PBMCs from blood, taken around 15 days before vaccination. The receptor set was obtained from a man in his fifties or sixties who received an inactivated influenza vaccine.

This clonotype was seen at least ten times. This clone may be a read error of a much larger clone one base away. V usage is TRBV7-9 and J usage is TRBJ2-5, with no clear D. The V end was cut by 5 bases, the J end by 3 bases, with 1 base between. The V gene's germline CDR1 is SEHNR and CDR2 FQNEAQ (reference sequence). The CDR3 consists of 10 residues. CDR3 coding DNA: TGTGCCAGCAGCAAAGAGACCCAGTACTTC. It is translated as CASSKETQYF.

J is TRBJ2-7 and V is TRBV12-3 or TRBV12-4; D gene uncertain. The CDR3 totals 14 residues. Trimming shortened V by 1 base and J by 5 bases, and 12 bases separated the two germline ends. Here the CDR3 reads CASSLEPGNDEQYF. The DNA for the CDR3 is TGTGCCAGCAGTTTAGAACCGGGTAACGACGAGCAGTACTTC.